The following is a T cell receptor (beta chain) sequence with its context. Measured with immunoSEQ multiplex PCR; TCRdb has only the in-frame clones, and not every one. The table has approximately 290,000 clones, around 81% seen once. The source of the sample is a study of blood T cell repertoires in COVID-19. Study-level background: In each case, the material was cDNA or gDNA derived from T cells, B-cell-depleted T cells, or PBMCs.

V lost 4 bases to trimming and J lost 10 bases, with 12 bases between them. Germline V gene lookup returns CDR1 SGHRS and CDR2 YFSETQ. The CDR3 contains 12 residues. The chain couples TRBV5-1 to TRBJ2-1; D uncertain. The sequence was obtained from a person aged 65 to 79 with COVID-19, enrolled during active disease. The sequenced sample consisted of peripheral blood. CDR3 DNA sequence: TGCGCCAGCAGCGAACCGAAGACAGAGCAGTTCTTC. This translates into CASSEPKTEQFF.